A single sample gave rise to the 30 T cell receptor beta chains below, sequenced in a study of blood T cell repertoires in COVID-19. The repertoire was sequenced with immunoSEQ multiplex PCR; TCRdb's copy has only in-frame clones and lacks some. Of hundreds of thousands of clones listed, 75% to 90% are singletons. Sequencing was carried out using peripheral blood. The receptor set was obtained from a woman aged 30 to 39 who had recovered from COVID-19.

The V gene is TRBV30, the J gene TRBJ1-2; D not resolved. Germline V CDR1 and CDR2: GTSNPN, SVGIG (reference sequence). The CDR3 extends over 12 amino acids. V was cut by 2 bases and J by 0 bases, with 4 bases left in between. The CDR3 loop is CAWSIANYGYTF. The CDR3 DNA reads as TGTGCCTGGAGTATCGCTAACTATGGCTACACCTTC.

This clone appeared a single time. The chain employs TRBV3-1 (or the pseudogene TRBV3-2) and TRBJ2-3; TRBD2 agrees at 10 bases. The CDR3 has 16 residues. Germline CDR1 is LGHDT and CDR2 is YNNKEL (reference sequence). The junction had 2 bases not matched to a gene; V was cut back by 0 bases and J by 2 bases. DNA for the CDR3: TGTGCCAGCAGCCAAGATCTAGCGGGGGCCACAGATACGCAGTATTTT. This translates into CASSQDLAGATDTQYF.

This rearrangement joins TRBV11-2 to TRBJ2-2; D is unclear. Germline values: CDR1 SGHAT, CDR2 FQNNGV. The CDR3 has 14 amino acids. V lost 1 base to trimming and J lost 1 base, with 4 bases between them. CDR3 in amino acids: CASSLGQNTGELFF. The CDR3 nucleotides read TGTGCCAGCAGCTTAGGACAGAACACCGGGGAGCTGTTTTTT.

The genes are TRBV19 and TRBJ1-1, with a weak D call TRBD1 (6 bases). Germline V gene sequence: CDR1 LNHDA, CDR2 SQIVND (reference sequence). CDR3 size: 14 residues. Trimming stripped 3 bases from V and 1 base from J, with 9 bases between. CDR3 sequence reads: CASSIVQGNTEAFF. The CDR3 DNA follows: TGTGCCAGTAGTATCGTACAGGGGAACACTGAAGCTTTCTTT. Using reference TRBV19 and TRBJ1-1 for the parts outside the CDR3, the full variable domain is DGGITQSPKYLFRKEGQNVTLSCEQNLNHDAMYWYRQDPGQGLRLIYYSQIVNDFQKGDIAEGYSVSREKKESFPLTVTSAQKNPTAFYLCASSIVQGNTEAFFGQGTRLTVV.

J is TRBJ1-6 and V is TRBV2; 8 positions match TRBD1. The CDR3 length is 13 residues. Germline V lookup: CDR1 SNHLY, CDR2 FYNNEI. Trimming cost V 9 bases and J 7 bases; bases outside gene matches: 5. CDR3 sequence (DNA): TGTGCCAGTTCCGGGACAGGAAATTCACCCCTCCACTTT. Encoded protein: CASSGTGNSPLHF.

The chain couples TRBV6-4 to TRBJ2-3; no reliable D call. Germline loops: CDR1 MRHNA, CDR2 SNTAGT. Trimming removed 5 bases at V and 3 bases at J, with 15 bases between. CDR3 length: 15 residues. CDR3 in amino acids: CASSSDPRSTDTQYF. As DNA, the CDR3 is TGTGCCAGCAGTTCAGACCCAAGGAGTACAGATACGCAGTATTTT.

The genes are TRBV7-9 and TRBJ2-3, with TRBD2 matching over 13 bases. The ends lost 6 bases at V and 13 bases at J; junction bases unmatched: 4. The germline V gene has CDR1 SEHNR and CDR2 FQNEAQ (reference sequence). There are 12 residues in the CDR3. Here the CDR3 reads CASSGLAGVKYF. CDR3 nucleotide sequence: TGTGCCAGCAGTGGACTAGCGGGGGTTAAGTATTTT.

J is TRBJ2-1 and V is TRBV10-3; 7 bases map to TRBD2. The germline V gene encodes CDR1 ENHRY and CDR2 SYGVKD. With V trimmed by 11 bases and J by 7 bases, 2 bases remained unmatched. The CDR3 is 10 amino acids. The CDR3 protein is CAAGENEQFF. CDR3 coding DNA: TGTGCCGCGGGGGAGAATGAGCAGTTCTTC.

The chain couples TRBV5-1 to TRBJ2-2; 10 nucleotides align to TRBD2. V trimming: 4 bases; J trimming: 2 bases; junction bases outside the gene matches: 5. The CDR3 is made up of 16 amino acids. CDR1 and CDR2 (germline): SGHRS, YFSETQ. In DNA form, the CDR3 reads TGCGCCAGCAGCGGAACTAGCGGGAAAAACACCGGGGAGCTGTTTTTT. It translates to CASSGTSGKNTGELFF.

The rearrangement joins TRBV19 to TRBJ2-1, with 10 bases identical to TRBD1. With 8 bases clipped from V and 7 bases from J, the junction kept 11 bases outside the gene matches. The CDR3 is 15 residues long. Per germline, CDR1 LNHDA and CDR2 SQIVND (reference sequence). This CDR3 is CASFGVDRGPNEQFF. The CDR3 DNA reads TGTGCCAGTTTCGGGGTAGACAGGGGGCCGAATGAGCAGTTCTTC.

This clone has just one count. Here the CDR3 reads CASSPRGGMTTEAFF. The CDR3 DNA is TGTGCCAGCAGCCCCAGGGGAGGGATGACGACTGAAGCTTTCTTT. The chain recombines TRBV6-2 or TRBV6-3 with TRBJ1-1, with D perhaps matching TRBD1 (6 bases). V was trimmed by 6 bases and J by 5 bases, leaving 19 bases between them. Germline CDR1 MNHEY, CDR2 SVGEGT. This CDR3 comprises 15 residues.

The rearrangement uses TRBV7-8 and TRBJ2-1; 12 positions agree with TRBD1. The germline CDR1 and CDR2 sequences are SGHVS and FQNEAQ. The CDR3 totals 15 residues. The trim removed 5 bases at V and 9 bases at J, leaving 8 bases unmatched. This CDR3 reads CASSLTRDRGREQFF. The CDR3 coding sequence is TGTGCCAGCAGCCTGACCCGGGACAGGGGGCGTGAGCAGTTCTTC.

The CDR3 DNA is TGTGCCAGCACGGGCCAGGCCGGGATCAATGAGCAGTTCTTC. Translation gives CASTGQAGINEQFF. V is TRBV7-9 and J is TRBJ2-1; D may be TRBD2 (5 bases). CDR1 is SEHNR, CDR2 FQNEAQ, per germline (reference sequence). The CDR3 runs 14 residues. The V end was cut by 7 bases, the J end by 6 bases, with 16 bases between.

The rearrangement links TRBV6-6 to TRBJ1-2; TRBD1 matches at 8 bases. CDR1 MNHNY and CDR2 SVGAGI come from the germline V gene (reference sequence). This CDR3 is built from 13 residues. Unmatched junction bases numbered 3, after V lost 5 bases and J lost 4 bases. CDR3 nucleotides: TGTGCCAGCAGTCCTACAGGGGGCTATGGCTACACCTTC. Translating it yields CASSPTGGYGYTF.

On this clone itself: The sample has other DNA sequences that encode this CDR3 too. The V gene is TRBV5-1, the J gene TRBJ1-1, with D uncertain. The CDR3 is 14 residues long. V lost 0 bases to trimming and J lost 5 bases, with 11 bases between them. Germline assignment: CDR1 SGHRS and CDR2 YFSETQ. CDR3 sequence (DNA): TGCGCCAGCAGCTTGGGGGCAGGTGGAACTGAAGCTTTCTTT. Its protein is CASSLGAGGTEAFF. Drawing the rest from reference TRBV5-1 and TRBJ1-1, the complete variable domain is KAGVTQTPRYLIKTRGQQVTLSCSPISGHRSVSWYQQTPGQGLQFLFEYFSETQRNKGNFPGRFSGRQFSNSRSEMNVSTLELGDSALYLCASSLGAGGTEAFFGQGTRLTVV.

CDR3 DNA: TGTGCCATCAGTGTGGGGACTGATGAGCAGTTCTTC. This codes for CAISVGTDEQFF. The chain joins TRBV10-3 to TRBJ2-1; a possible D gene is TRBD2 (6 bases). V was clipped by 4 bases and J by 8 bases, with 9 bases between them. Germline CDR1 reads ENHRY; CDR2 reads SYGVKD. The CDR3 sequence is 12 residues long.

This clone occurred a few times. This chain uses TRBV27 with TRBJ2-3; TRBD2 matches at 9 bases. The J segment lost 3 bases and the V segment lost 8 bases, leaving 9 bases of the junction unmatched. CDR1 is MNHEY and CDR2 is SMNVEV in the germline V gene (reference sequence). The CDR3 runs to 15 residues. The DNA for the CDR3 is TGTGCCAGCGGCCAACGACTAGCGGTGACAGATACGCAGTATTTT. Its protein is CASGQRLAVTDTQYF.

The chain recombines TRBV6-9 with TRBJ2-1; 9 bases fit TRBD2. Per germline, CDR1 MNHGY and CDR2 SVAAGI. J gave up 4 bases and V 1 base, and 11 bases lay outside the gene matches. This CDR3 contains 18 residues. DNA of the CDR3: TGTGCCAGCAGTTATTTACGTGGCGGGAGGGCCGATTACAATGAGCAGTTCTTC. The encoded protein is CASSYLRGGRADYNEQFF.

CDR3 sequence reads: CASSLGEGAYNEQFF. Written as DNA, the CDR3 is TGTGCCAGCAGCCTCGGAGAGGGTGCCTACAATGAGCAGTTCTTC. This chain uses TRBV11-1 with TRBJ2-1, with a weak D call TRBD2 (5 bases). Germline V gene lookup returns CDR1 SGHAT and CDR2 FQDESV (reference sequence). V was pared by 5 bases and J by 2 bases, with 13 bases between. This CDR3 comprises 15 residues. The full variable domain, in which reference TRBV11-1 and TRBJ2-1 provide the parts outside the CDR3, is EAEVAQSPRYKITEKSQAVAFWCDPISGHATLYWYRQILGQGPELLVQFQDESVVDDSQLPKDRFSAERLKGVDSTLKIQPAELGDSAMYLCASSLGEGAYNEQFFGPGTRLTVL.

The chain links TRBV2 to TRBJ2-7, with D possibly being TRBD2 (6 bases). Deletions cut 7 bases from V and 3 bases from J, with 13 bases between. CDR1 is SNHLY and CDR2 is FYNNEI in the germline V gene. The CDR3 covers 13 residues. The CDR3 DNA follows: TGTGCCAGCATCTCCCGGAGGGACTACGAGCAGTACTTC. This codes for CASISRRDYEQYF.

The gene calls are TRBV4-1 and TRBJ2-7; D gene unclear. Germline values: CDR1 MGHRA, CDR2 YSYEKL. The CDR3 runs to 15 residues. The germline V and J ends were trimmed by 1 base and 4 bases, with 14 bases remaining between them. In nucleotides, the CDR3 is TGCGCCAGCAGCCAAGGGGTTGGTCCAGGTTACGAGCAGTACTTC. It encodes CASSQGVGPGYEQYF.

The chain employs TRBV5-4 and TRBJ2-2, with D tentatively TRBD2 (6 bases). Germline CDR1 SGHNT, CDR2 YYREEE (reference sequence). This CDR3 spans 13 amino acids. Deletions cut 2 bases from V and 9 bases from J, with 11 bases between. The CDR3 bases are TGTGCCAGCAGCTTATCGCGGGAACGGGAGCTGTTTTTT. Translating gives CASSLSRERELFF. Complete variable domain (other parts from reference TRBV5-4 and TRBJ2-2): ETGVTQSPTHLIKTRGQQVTLRCSSQSGHNTVSWYQQALGQGPQFIFQYYREEENGRGNFPPRFSGLQFPNYSSELNVNALELDDSALYLCASSLSRERELFFGEGSRLTVL.

This clone showed up just once. This chain connects TRBV10-1 to TRBJ2-7; no clear D. Trimming shortened V by 0 bases and J by 7 bases, and 7 bases separated the two germline ends. Germline V gene sequence: CDR1 WNHNN, CDR2 SYGVQD (reference sequence). CDR3 length: 12 amino acids. The CDR3 loop reads CASSESTGEQYF. DNA of the CDR3: TGCGCCAGCAGTGAGTCGACTGGAGAGCAGTACTTC.

The genes are TRBV27 and TRBJ2-1, with D hard to call. Deletions cut 5 bases from V and 0 bases from J, with 11 bases between. Germline V gives CDR1 MNHEY, CDR2 SMNVEV (reference sequence). This CDR3 spans 15 amino acids. Here the CDR3 DNA reads TGTGCCAGCAGTACAACACCCCGCTCCTACAATGAGCAGTTCTTC. Its translation is CASSTTPRSYNEQFF.

The rearrangement uses TRBV3-1 (or the pseudogene TRBV3-2) and TRBJ2-5, with D unclear. CDR1 is LGHDT, CDR2 YNNKEL, per germline (reference sequence). The CDR3 is 14 residues long. V was cut by 1 base and J by 2 bases, with 8 bases left in between. CDR3 region: CASSQGLEQETQYF. CDR3 nucleotides: TGTGCCAGCAGCCAAGGTCTAGAACAAGAGACCCAGTACTTC.

The chain has TRBV5-1 and TRBJ2-1, with 10 nucleotides matching TRBD2. Germline values: CDR1 SGHRS, CDR2 YFSETQ. V was clipped by 0 bases and J by 2 bases; unmatched bases: 5. CDR3 length: 17 residues. The DNA of the CDR3 is TGCGCCAGCAGCTTGGGACCAAGCGGGGGGGCCTACAATGAGCAGTTCTTC. Amino acids: CASSLGPSGGAYNEQFF.

The gene calls are TRBV5-1 and TRBJ2-5; possible D gene TRBD2, 6 bases. V was shortened by 2 bases and J by 3 bases, with 14 bases between the two germline ends. Germline V CDR1 and CDR2: SGHRS, YFSETQ. This CDR3 spans 15 amino acids. In nucleotides, the CDR3 is TGCGCCAGCAGCTTCCGGCGATGGGGGGAAGAGACCCAGTACTTC. It specifies CASSFRRWGEETQYF.

A remark on this clone: An end of the junction differs from the germline gene, which may be a read error. This chain links TRBV3-1 (or the pseudogene TRBV3-2) with TRBJ1-2; 8 nucleotides line up with TRBD1. CDR3 length equals 12 residues. Germline V lookup: CDR1 LGHDT, CDR2 YNNKEL (reference sequence). DNA of the CDR3: TGTGCCAGCAGCCAACGGACAGGGTACGCTGCCTTC. Protein sequence: CASSQRTGYAAF.

The chain couples TRBV5-1 to TRBJ2-6; D not certain. The CDR3 length is 14 residues. With 7 bases removed from V and 0 bases from J, the gap between germline ends came to 8 bases. The germline V gene has CDR1 SGHRS and CDR2 YFSETQ. The CDR3: CASVQNSGANVLTF. The CDR3 DNA reads TGCGCCAGCGTACAGAACTCTGGGGCCAACGTCCTGACTTTC.

The rearrangement links TRBV12-3 or TRBV12-4 to TRBJ1-2; 7 nucleotides match TRBD1. The CDR3 has 13 amino acids. With V trimmed by 6 bases and J by 4 bases, 5 bases remained unmatched. The DNA of the CDR3 is TGTGCCAGCAGGCCGACAGGGCTCTATGGCTACACCTTC. Amino acids: CASRPTGLYGYTF.